The 2 T cell receptor beta chains below come from one sample, sequenced in a study of blood T cell repertoires in COVID-19. Clones were read by immunoSEQ multiplex PCR, and TCRdb kept only the in-frame ones, dropping some. The table has approximately 300,000 clones, 85% to 90% seen once. Sequenced: peripheral blood. These receptors all stem from a woman aged 25-40 years with COVID-19, enrolled during active disease.

J is TRBJ2-3 and V is TRBV11-3; 7 bases match TRBD2. The junction had 6 bases not matched to a gene; V was cut back by 6 bases and J by 3 bases. The CDR3 contains 14 residues. Germline assignment: CDR1 SGHNT and CDR2 YENEEA. The CDR3 is CASRKAGKTDTQYF. CDR3 DNA sequence: TGTGCCAGCAGAAAAGCGGGGAAAACAGATACGCAGTATTTT.

This chain uses TRBV11-2 with TRBJ2-3, with D unresolved. V was cut by 6 bases and J by 1 base, with 11 bases left in between. This CDR3 has 14 residues. Germline V gene data show CDR1 as SGHAT and CDR2 as FQNNGV. The CDR3 sequence: CASSSRQGTDTQYF. CDR3 sequence (DNA): TGTGCCAGCAGTTCTCGACAAGGCACAGATACGCAGTATTTT. Complete variable domain (other parts from reference TRBV11-2 and TRBJ2-3): EAGVAQSPRYKIIEKRQSVAFWCNPISGHATLYWYQQILGQGPKLLIQFQNNGVVDDSQLPKDRFSAERLKGVDSTLKIQPAKLEDSAVYLCASSSRQGTDTQYFGPGTRLTVL.